This entry is about one T cell receptor (beta chain). The data belong to a study of blood T cell repertoires in COVID-19. Background on the study: Acute and convalescent COVID-19 samples came from the United States, Italy and Spain. Sample material is recorded as cDNA or gDNA derived from T cells, B-cell-depleted T cells, or PBMCs.

The germline CDR1 and CDR2 sequences are SEHNR and FQNEAQ (reference sequence). V gave up 3 bases and J gave up 0 bases, with 15 bases separating them. The CDR3 is 17 amino acids. Libraries were prepared by immunoSEQ multiplex PCR; TCRdb keeps only in-frame clonotypes and omits some of them. The repertoire holds around 220,000 clones, with roughly 80% as singletons. V gene TRBV7-9 combines with J gene TRBJ2-1; a weak D match, TRBD2 (5 bases). Material for sequencing was peripheral blood. This receptor was identified in a young man with active or convalescent COVID-19. The CDR3 protein is CASSFPPAEFSYNEQFF. CDR3 coding DNA: TGTGCCAGCAGCTTCCCCCCAGCGGAATTCTCCTACAATGAGCAGTTCTTC. The whole variable domain, remainder taken from reference TRBV7-9 and TRBJ2-1, is DTGVSQNPRHKITKRGQNVTFRCDPISEHNRLYWYRQTLGQGPEFLTYFQNEAQLEKSRLLSDRFSAERPKGSFSTLEIQRTEQGDSAMYLCASSFPPAEFSYNEQFFGPGTRLTVL.